A selection of T cell receptor beta chains follows, all from one sample in a study of T-cell memory formation after mild COVID-19. TCRdb redid the calling of the 5' RACE reads with MiXCR, one entry per CDR3 protein. The repertoire includes under 300,000 distinct CDR3 sequences, approximately 9% of them detected once, and 20% to 25% sits in the top ten. Sequencing input: PBMCs or a T cell subset sorted from them (not recorded which). These receptors came from a man between 18 and 35 years old who had mild COVID-19 (a few samples of this study predate the infection). Cell type and time point are not known. CDR3s include the opening cysteine and the closing phenylalanine or tryptophan. D genes are given only for firm matches. Some rows have no size entry. The others give once, few or many, or a class for an expanded clone.

clone size | J gene | D gene | V gene | CDR3 protein | CDR3 DNA
few | TRBJ2-3 | NA | TRBV6-2/TRBV6-3 | CASSDGNTQYF | TGTGCCAGCAGTGACGGGAATACGCAGTATTTT
NA | TRBJ1-2 | NA | TRBV20-1 | CSARDPKWGYTF | TGCAGTGCTAGAGATCCCAAGTGGGGCTACACCTTC
many | TRBJ1-2 | NA | TRBV4-2 | CASAPSRSREFYGYTF | TGTGCCAGCGCCCCGTCCCGAAGCCGCGAATTCTATGGCTACACCTTC
NA | TRBJ1-3 | NA | TRBV15 | CATSRDKSANTIYF | TGTGCCACCAGCAGAGATAAGAGTGCAAACACCATATATTTT
many | TRBJ2-3 | TRBD2 | TRBV7-2 | CASSLHRLAGQDTQYF | TGTGCCAGCAGCTTGCACCGACTAGCGGGGCAAGATACGCAGTATTTT
NA | TRBJ2-1 | TRBD2 | TRBV9 | CASSVALLAGGGDEQFF | TGTGCCAGCAGCGTAGCCCTCCTAGCGGGGGGGGGAGATGAGCAGTTCTTC
NA | TRBJ2-1 | NA | TRBV4-2 | CASSQSNTGTSYNEQFF | TGTGCCAGCAGCCAGTCTAACACCGGGACGTCCTACAATGAGCAGTTCTTC
NA | TRBJ2-2 | TRBD2 | TRBV11-2 | CASSSWTSGGANTGELFF | TGTGCCAGCAGCTCGTGGACTAGCGGGGGGGCGAACACCGGGGAGCTGTTTTTT
NA | TRBJ2-5 | NA | TRBV20-1 | CSARAGQGETQYF | TGCAGTGCTAGAGCGGGGCAGGGAGAGACCCAGTACTTC
few | TRBJ1-4 | NA | TRBV20-1 | CSALTPDEKLFF | TGCAGTGCGCTAACCCCCGACGAAAAACTGTTTTTT
NA | TRBJ2-1 | TRBD1 | TRBV27 | CASSSTGFTFF | TGTGCCAGCAGTTCGACAGGGTTTACGTTCTTC
many | TRBJ2-3 | NA | TRBV5-1 | CASSLQTTTDTQYF | TGCGCCAGCAGCTTGCAAACTACTACAGATACGCAGTATTTT
many | TRBJ2-2 | TRBD1 | TRBV2 | CASSRTGTNTGELFF | TGTGCCAGCAGCAGGACAGGGACGAACACCGGGGAGCTGTTTTTT
NA | TRBJ2-5 | TRBD2 | TRBV6-2/TRBV6-3 | CASSYSRAGDQETQYF | TGTGCCAGCAGTTACTCCCGAGCGGGGGACCAAGAGACCCAGTACTTC
few | TRBJ2-2 | NA | TRBV4-3 | CASSQGRGKGGGELFF | TGCGCCAGCAGCCAAGGGAGGGGCAAGGGCGGCGGGGAGCTGTTTTTT
few | TRBJ2-5 | TRBD2 | TRBV18 | CASSQNSGQETQYF | TGTGCCAGCTCACAGAATAGCGGGCAAGAGACCCAGTACTTC
few | TRBJ1-2 | NA | TRBV25-1 | CASSEPEPIGGLAFF | TGTGCCAGCAGTGAACCCGAACCCATAGGAGGGCTGGCTTTCTTC
few | TRBJ1-2 | TRBD1 | TRBV5-4 | CASSPGTGTSGYTF | TGTGCCAGCAGCCCCGGGACAGGGACGTCTGGCTACACCTTC
many | TRBJ2-3 | NA | TRBV29-1 | CSVGEDTQYF | TGCAGCGTGGGGGAAGATACGCAGTATTTT
NA | TRBJ2-7 | TRBD1 | TRBV19 | CASSIGQGSSYEQYF | TGTGCCAGTAGTATCGGACAGGGAAGCTCCTACGAGCAGTACTTC
few | TRBJ1-1 | TRBD1 | TRBV6-5 | CASSWTGDDTEAFF | TGTGCCAGCAGTTGGACAGGGGACGACACTGAAGCTTTCTTT
few | TRBJ2-2 | NA | TRBV24-1 | CATSDRHSGDGTGELFF | TGTGCCACCAGTGACCGCCACTCCGGGGATGGCACCGGGGAGCTGTTTTTT
few | TRBJ1-4 | TRBD1 | TRBV20-1 | CSAPAPRGQGQLFF | TGCAGTGCCCCCGCACCCAGGGGGCAGGGTCAACTGTTTTTT
NA | TRBJ1-2 | NA | TRBV5-6 | CASSPPTAYGYTF | TGTGCCAGCAGCCCGCCGACAGCGTATGGCTACACCTTC
few | TRBJ2-3 | TRBD2 | TRBV5-1 | CASSSTGSGALTDTQYF | TGCGCCAGCAGCTCAACGGGAAGCGGGGCCCTCACAGATACGCAGTATTTT
NA | TRBJ2-7 | NA | TRBV4-3 | CASSQEGGRVYEQYF | TGCGCCAGCAGCCAAGAAGGGGGGAGGGTCTACGAGCAGTACTTC
NA | TRBJ1-3 | TRBD1 | TRBV5-6 | CASSRDRGLNTIYF | TGTGCCAGCAGCCGAGACAGGGGATTAAACACCATATATTTT
few | TRBJ2-5 | NA | TRBV27 | CASSRALLGETQYF | TGTGCCAGCAGTAGAGCCCTTTTGGGGGAGACGCAGTACTTC
NA | TRBJ2-2 | NA | TRBV4-3 | CASSPDYTRGELFF | TGCGCCAGCAGCCCGGACTACACGCGAGGGGAGCTGTTTTTT
NA | TRBJ1-1 | NA | TRBV7-8 | CASSLGFRGEAFF | TGTGCCAGCAGCTTAGGGTTTCGAGGGGAAGCTTTCTTT
few | TRBJ2-3 | TRBD2 | TRBV5-4 | CASSLSSGGSTDTQYF | TGTGCCAGCAGCTTGTCTAGCGGGGGAAGCACAGATACGCAGTATTTT
few | TRBJ1-1 | NA | TRBV5-6 | CASSLTQRMGSF | TGTGCCAGCAGCTTGACACAGCGGATGGGGTCTTTT
few | TRBJ1-1 | NA | TRBV5-1 | CASSLAKRTDAFF | TGCGCCAGCAGCTTGGCCAAGCGGACGGATGCTTTCTTT
NA | TRBJ2-1 | NA | TRBV20-1 | CSALGLDEQFF | TGCAGTGCTCTGGGGTTGGATGAGCAGTTCTTC
few | TRBJ2-1 | NA | TRBV4-1 | CASSQGRVVNEQFF | TGCGCCAGCAGCCAAGGCAGGGTCGTAAATGAGCAGTTCTTC
NA | TRBJ2-7 | NA | TRBV12-3/TRBV12-4 | CASSPGVPYEQYF | TGTGCCAGCAGCCCCGGGGTACCCTACGAGCAGTACTTC
NA | TRBJ2-5 | NA | TRBV7-9 | CASSQLAQETQYF | TGTGCCAGCAGTCAACTAGCCCAAGAGACCCAGTACTTC
few | TRBJ2-3 | NA | TRBV7-2 | CASSSYADTQYF | TGTGCCAGCAGCTCATATGCAGATACGCAGTATTTT
few | TRBJ2-7 | TRBD1 | TRBV4-3 | CASSHPGTGGDEQYF | TGCGCCAGCAGCCACCCCGGGACAGGTGGGGACGAGCAGTACTTC
few | TRBJ1-5 | TRBD1 | TRBV5-1 | CASSVQGDLNQPQHF | TGCGCCAGCAGCGTTCAGGGGGACCTTAATCAGCCCCAGCATTTT
NA | TRBJ1-6 | NA | TRBV12-3/TRBV12-4 | CASMNWGNSPLHF | TGTGCCAGCATGAACTGGGGCAATTCACCCCTCCACTTT
few | TRBJ1-4 | TRBD1 | TRBV20-1 | CSARDRVGANEKLFF | TGCAGTGCTAGGGACAGGGTAGGGGCTAATGAAAAACTGTTTTTT
NA | TRBJ2-3 | NA | TRBV4-1 | CASSQDGWGLTDTQYF | TGCGCCAGCAGCCAAGATGGTTGGGGCCTCACAGATACGCAGTATTTT
few | TRBJ1-2 | NA | TRBV5-1 | CASSLELGGYTF | TGCGCCAGCAGCTTGGAGCTGGGTGGCTACACCTTC
many | TRBJ2-1 | TRBD1 | TRBV10-2 | CASRDRGSYNEQFF | TGCGCCAGCAGGGACAGGGGGTCCTACAATGAGCAGTTCTTC
NA | TRBJ2-3 | NA | TRBV3-1 | CASSPIGSTDTQYF | TGTGCCAGCAGCCCCATCGGGAGCACAGATACGCAGTATTTT
few | TRBJ2-3 | NA | TRBV5-1 | CASSLPLLGGDTQYF | TGCGCCAGCAGCTTGCCCCTCTTAGGAGGAGATACGCAGTATTTT
many | TRBJ2-1 | NA | TRBV29-1 | CSVDLGYSYNEQFF | TGCAGCGTTGATCTTGGCTACTCCTACAATGAGCAGTTCTTC
NA | TRBJ2-7 | TRBD2 | TRBV20-1 | CSVAAGGDSYEQYF | TGCAGTGTCGCAGCGGGGGGGGACTCCTACGAGCAGTACTTC
few | TRBJ2-5 | TRBD1 | TRBV5-1 | CASSPGQNQETQYF | TGCGCCAGCAGCCCGGGACAGAACCAAGAGACCCAGTACTTC
NA | TRBJ1-1 | NA | TRBV7-9 | CASSPTSPRAEAFF | TGTGCCAGCAGCCCGACTAGCCCCAGGGCTGAAGCTTTCTTT
NA | TRBJ1-1 | TRBD1 | TRBV7-8 | CASSLVGTGEAFF | TGTGCCAGCAGCTTAGTAGGGACAGGAGAAGCTTTCTTT
NA | TRBJ2-4 | TRBD2 | TRBV7-9 | CASSSQRGSGADIQYF | TGTGCCAGCAGCTCCCAACGGGGTAGCGGGGCTGACATTCAGTACTTC